Reported below is one TCR beta chain. Its antigen is unknown. The record originates from a study of T-cell reconstitution after alpha-beta-depleted transplantation in children. Study outcomes and limitations: Surviving recipient T cells and intrathymic progenitors accounted for some patients' high TCRbeta diversity at day 60. At one year after transplant, newly produced T cells mostly accounted for T-cell counts and diversity. There were reportedly several hundred expanded graft clones from which alpha-beta T cells came about two months after transplant.

CDR1 and CDR2 from the germline V gene are DFQATT and SNEGSKA (reference sequence). The CDR3 is 14 amino acids. The V gene lost 6 bases and the J gene lost 0 bases, with 15 bases spanning the gap. For TCRbeta, the library was prepared with unique molecular identifiers. TCRdb called the PCR reads again in MiXCR, with one record for every CDR3 protein. The sample includes 250,000 to 300,000 distinct CDR3 sequences, around 7.1% seen only once; the top ten take approximately 9.1%. This sequence was found in a female patient younger than 10 who had a stem cell transplant for Fanconi anemia, so the T cells may come from the graft donor. The rearrangement links TRBV20-1 to TRBJ2-7; D possibly corresponds to TRBD2 (5 bases). The sequencing here drew on peripheral blood, taken 360 days after TCRalphabeta/CD19-depleted stem cell transplant. DNA for the CDR3: TGCAGTGCAGGAGCGGCGCTCGACTCCTACGAGCAGTACTTC. Translation: CSAGAALDSYEQYF.